This TCR beta chain derives from a study of blood T cell repertoires in COVID-19 (dated by TCRdb to about 2020). In terms of the full investigation: Samples from collaborators originated in the United States, Italy and Spain and spanned both the acute and convalescent phases of COVID-19. The prospective study material was composed of cDNA or gDNA derived from T cells, B-cell-depleted T cells, or PBMCs. The dataset comprised deeply sampled blood TCRbeta repertoires from subjects exposed to, actively infected with, or recovered from COVID-19. The samples were drawn from the first 160 participants of the ongoing ImmuneRACE study and from some 1,300 subjects provided by 6 global collaborators. The repertoires were released in a freely available public database meant as a resource for research on the immune response to SARS-CoV-2. The sample metadata nearly always contained a de-identified subject ID, COVID-19 status, age in years and sex. HLA class I and class II types, where available, came from metadata supplied by the sample provider rather than from assay-based typing. General conclusions and limits of the study: The quantity of clinical and demographic metadata differed by source and by participant and was supplied without curation.

Collaborating institutions collected whole blood in K2EDTA tubes following their own protocols. Collaborator samples were shipped for TCRbeta analysis as frozen whole blood, isolated PBMCs, or DNA extracted from either sample type. TCRbeta CDR3 regions were amplified from genomic DNA by means of the immunoSEQ Assay, a bias-controlled multiplex PCR. The original pipeline was this. The number of nucleated cells in each sample was estimated by amplification of reference gene primers within the assay. To quantify the absolute abundance of each unique TCRbeta CDR3 rearrangement, sequence reads were collapsed and filtered. Productive Simpson clonality was computed per sample as the square root of Simpson's diversity index over productive rearrangements. Not all clones reach the TCRdb copy of this immuneACCESS table, which keeps in-frame sequences only. Checked studies attribute under half of the gap to unresolved V genes and leave the rest unexplained. That table furnishes V, J and clone size, whereas the DNA furnished D and trimming. Recorded for this sample are around 58,000 clones; about nine tenths of them occurred a single time. The biggest ten clones account for around 7.3% of the sample.

As to this clone: The specificity of this receptor is unknown. There are no base qualities to consult, and no much larger clone falls within one base.

The CDR3 starts with the cysteine, ends with the phenylalanine, and has 16 residues. Just CDR3 DNA is preserved here, 48 bases in frame from base 1. Germline trimming: 4 bases from V, 0 bases from J; junction bases outside gene matches: 7. The germline V gene encodes CDR1 SGHTS and CDR2 YDEGEE. This receptor was taken from a woman aged 55-75 years with active or convalescent COVID-19. The specimen sequenced was peripheral blood. The chain couples TRBV5-8 to TRBJ1-3; TRBD1 fits 7 bases in the junction. CDR3 protein: CASSLTGTSSGNTIYF. The DNA sequence is as follows: TGTGCCAGCAGCCTGACAGGGACTAGCTCTGGAAACACCATATATTTT.